These T cell receptor beta chains were read from a single sample in a study of shared clonotypes between healthy human individuals. The assay was immunoSEQ multiplex PCR, and TCRdb's table has in-frame clones only and misses some. The sample lists about half a million clones, about 72% occurring once. Sequencing used PBMCs. These receptors came from a woman aged 40 to 49 in good health. Some clones in this sample may be carry-over from other donors' samples. Each CDR3 is given with its conserved first and last residue. D genes are given only for firm matches. Expanded clones get a size class; other rows say once, few or many, or leave the size out.

V gene	D gene	clone size	J gene	CDR3 DNA	CDR3 protein
TRBV5-1	NA	NA	TRBJ2-5	TGCGCCAGCAGCCCAAGCTGGCGTTGGGAGACCCAGTACTTC	CASSPSWRWETQYF
TRBV4-1	NA	NA	TRBJ1-2	TGCGCCAGCAGCCAACCGCTACGGTTGAGAGGGAGCAACTATGGCTACACCTTC	CASSQPLRLRGSNYGYTF
TRBV30	NA	NA	TRBJ1-1	TGTGCCTGGAATGGACGGAACACTGAAGCTTTCTTT	CAWNGRNTEAFF
TRBV28	TRBD1	NA	TRBJ1-2	TGTGCCAGCAGTTTACCCGACAGGGGTGGCTACACCTTC	CASSLPDRGGYTF
TRBV5-4	NA	NA	TRBJ1-1	TGTGCCAGCAGCTTGGCCATTGGACAGAACACTGAAGCTTTCTTT	CASSLAIGQNTEAFF
TRBV28	TRBD1	few	TRBJ2-7	TGTGCCAGCAGTTTACGACAGGGGGCTTACGAGCAGTACTTC	CASSLRQGAYEQYF
TRBV11-2	TRBD1	NA	TRBJ2-5	TGTGCCAGCAGCTTACGTTATCTACAGGGGGAGACCCAGTACTTC	CASSLRYLQGETQYF
TRBV11-1	NA	NA	TRBJ2-7	TGTGCCAGCAGCTTAGACGGGGTGAGACCCTACGAGCAGTACTTC	CASSLDGVRPYEQYF
TRBV4-3	TRBD1	NA	TRBJ2-6	TGCGCCAGCAGCCAACAGGACAGGGGGCCTGGGGCCAACGTCCTGACTTTC	CASSQQDRGPGANVLTF
TRBV27	NA	few	TRBJ2-7	TGTGCCAGCAGTTTGGATGCCACAACCTACGAGCAGTACTTC	CASSLDATTYEQYF
TRBV15	NA	NA	TRBJ1-1	TGTGCCACCAGCAGAGATGGTACGGATGAAGCTTTCTTT	CATSRDGTDEAFF
TRBV2	NA	NA	TRBJ1-2	TGTGCCAGCAGTGTTGGGGGTAACTATGGCTACACCTTC	CASSVGGNYGYTF
TRBV27	TRBD2	NA	TRBJ2-5	TGTGCCAGCAGTTCGCGACTAGCGCAAGAGACCCAGTACTTC	CASSSRLAQETQYF
TRBV5-1	NA	once	TRBJ1-2	TGCGCCAGCAAGGGATTGGACGAACCCCCTGGCTACACCTTC	CASKGLDEPPGYTF